This T cell receptor beta chain was sequenced for a study of Graves' ophthalmopathy and Graves' hyperthyroidism. Study-wide background: At the time of initial diagnosis and before any treatment, peripheral blood was collected.

Germline V gene data show CDR1 as MDHEN and CDR2 as SYDVKM. CDR3 length: 14 amino acids. The junction had 3 bases not matched to a gene; V was cut back by 5 bases and J by 2 bases. This clonotype was observed many times. Its specificity is unknown. Study observations and caveats: Discrimination between ophthalmopathy and stable hyperthyroidism by a 13-signature model showed nearly 90% sensitivity and roughly 80% specificity.

From RNA, the CDR3 regions of TCR beta chains were amplified and sequenced. An opening RT-PCR round employed HTBI primers and preceded a second-round multiplex PCR. TCRdb recomputed calls from the multiplex PCR reads with MiXCR, one row per CDR3 protein. The sample contains 360,000 or so distinct CDR3 sequences, around 19% of which appear only once. Moderate-to-severe activity, CAS at least 3, NOSPECS at least 4 and duration under 3 months characterized donors with ophthalmopathy. Orbital computed tomography, thyroid ultrasound, TRAb, serum thyroxine and clinical symptoms formed the basis of diagnosis.

The TCR comes from a woman between 18 and 29 years old with Graves' ophthalmopathy. V gene TRBV28 combines with J gene TRBJ1-5; TRBD1 matches 7 bases. Input material: peripheral blood. CDR3 coding DNA: TGTGCCAGCAGTACTACAGGGGGCAATCAGCCCCAGCATTTT. Amino acids: CASSTTGGNQPQHF.